These 20 T cell receptor beta chains were sequenced from one sample in a study of blood T cells in healthy people across ages (dated by TCRdb to the mid-2010s). Library method: 5' RACE. Sequencer: Illumina HiSeq 2500. A second roughly 6 to 11 cycle PCR used a sample-barcoded 5' primer and a J-beta primer mix. Using fastp at Q25 and MiXCR, TCRdb reprocessed the public reads and kept productive beta chains. Each CDR3 protein gets just one entry, which takes the most common genes and DNA from the rows behind it. The sample includes approximately 1,000,000 distinct CDR3 sequences, with 35% to 45% observed a single time. About 12% of the sample comes from the top ten. Sequences were obtained from blood. The receptors were sampled from a man in his late teens or twenties in good health.

The CDR3 nucleotides read TGTGCCAGCAGCTGGACAGGGGGCCAAGAGCAGTTCTTC. Translating gives CASSWTGGQEQFF. The chain carries TRBV7-3 and TRBJ2-1; TRBD1 matches at 11 bases. The V and J ends lost 4 bases and 10 bases, in that order; junction bases with no gene match: 3. Germline V gene data show CDR1 as SGHTA and CDR2 as FQGTGA. The CDR3 contains 13 residues.

J is TRBJ2-2 and V is TRBV20-1; a possible D gene is TRBD2 (6 bases). The CDR3 consists of 17 residues. V was pared by 1 base and J by 4 bases, with 19 bases between. Germline V gene sequence: CDR1 DFQATT, CDR2 SNEGSKA (reference sequence). The CDR3 sequence is CSARATTGLPSTGELFF. CDR3 in DNA: TGCAGTGCTAGAGCAACCACGGGACTCCCGAGCACCGGGGAGCTGTTTTTT.

J is TRBJ1-1 and V is TRBV6-2 or TRBV6-3; a possible D gene is TRBD1 (5 bases). CDR3 size: 12 residues. Trimming removed 8 bases at V and 5 bases at J, with 12 bases between. Germline CDR1 is MNHEY and CDR2 is SVGEGT. The CDR3 spells CASQTVGTEAFF. The DNA for the CDR3 is TGTGCCAGCCAGACAGTGGGAACTGAAGCTTTCTTT.

This clonotype was seen only a few times. This sequence joins TRBV12-3 or TRBV12-4 and TRBJ1-2, with a possible D match to TRBD1 (5 bases). The CDR3 consists of 14 residues. Trimming took off 6 bases at V and 9 bases at J, with 20 bases between the two ends. CDR3 DNA: TGTGCCAGCAGAGCCGGGACCTCGGGGTATAGCTACACCTTC. Translated: CASRAGTSGYSYTF.

To note about this clonotype: One end of the junction is discordant with germline, which a read error may explain. The J gene is TRBJ2-5, the V gene TRBV30; 8 bases are shared with TRBD1. The CDR3 length is 11 residues. CDR1 and CDR2 (germline): GTSNPN, SVGIG (reference sequence). This chain's CDR3 is CAWPDRAFLYF. The CDR3 bases are TGTGCCTGGCCGGACAGGGCCTTTTTGTACTTT.

This clonotype was counted between two and nine times. Germline and junction disagree at one end, which may indicate a read error. This chain uses TRBV4-3 with TRBJ2-1; D may be TRBD2 (5 bases). Germline V gives CDR1 LGHNA, CDR2 YSLEER. This CDR3 spans 14 amino acids. CDR3 sequence (DNA): TGCGCCTGCAGCCCTGGAGGAAACTACAATGAGCAGTTCTTC. Protein product: CACSPGGNYNEQFF.

The V gene is TRBV28, the J gene TRBJ1-1, with TRBD1 as a possible D gene (6 bases). Trimming removed 5 bases from V and 11 bases from J, with 12 bases in between. Germline V gene sequence: CDR1 MDHEN, CDR2 SYDVKM. The CDR3 has 11 residues. In DNA, the CDR3 is TGTGCCAGCAGTCCCGACGGGGGCGCTTTCTTT. Its protein is CASSPDGGAFF.

V is TRBV6-5 and J is TRBJ2-1, with D possibly TRBD2 on 5 matching bases. TRBJ2-7 matches the DNA end more closely, so the J call is doubtful. The CDR3 is 15 amino acids. Germline V gives CDR1 MNHEY, CDR2 SVGAGI. The CDR3 DNA reads as TGTGCCAGCGGACTCACTGTTAGCTCCTACAATGAGCAGTACTTC. This codes for CASGLTVSSYNEQYF.

This clonotype was counted a few times. The gene calls are TRBV20-1 and TRBJ2-4; TRBD1 might be the D (5 bases). Per germline, CDR1 DFQATT and CDR2 SNEGSKA (reference sequence). Trimming shortened V by 0 bases and J by 0 bases, and 9 bases separated the two germline ends. The CDR3 covers 15 residues. CDR3 nucleotide sequence: TGCAGTGCTAGAGAGGGGCGGATAGCCAAAAACATTCAGTACTTC. Protein sequence: CSAREGRIAKNIQYF.

Concerning this clonotype itself: A read error may explain this, as a much larger clone is one base away. The chain uses TRBV10-3 and TRBJ1-2, with D possibly matching TRBD1 (6 bases). Germline V gene lookup returns CDR1 ENHRY and CDR2 SYGVKD. This CDR3 contains 14 residues. Deletions cut 4 bases from V and 6 bases from J, with 15 bases between. The CDR3 reads CAISVAGAVNGYTF. Written as DNA, the CDR3 is TGTGCCATCAGTGTAGCAGGGGCTGTTAATGGCTACACCTTC.

The CDR3 nucleotides are TGTGCCAGCAGTTTAAACGCCCACGAGCAGTACTTC. Translating it yields CASSLNAHEQYF. V is TRBV28 and J is TRBJ2-4; no clear D. The J call is in doubt because the DNA end fits TRBJ2-7 better. CDR1 is MDHEN and CDR2 is SYDVKM in the germline V gene. The length of the CDR3 is 12 residues.

Remarks on this clonotype: One end of the junction fails to match germline, which may point to a read error. CDR3 DNA: TGCAGCGCTATTGGGACTAGCGGGGGTAATGAGCAGTACTTC. Translating it yields CSAIGTSGGNEQYF. The chain combines TRBV20-1 with TRBJ2-1, with TRBD2 matching 14 bases. The tail of the sequence fits TRBJ2-7 better, so the J call may be wrong. CDR3 size: 14 residues. Germline CDR1 and CDR2: DFQATT and SNEGSKA (reference sequence).

This clonotype came up many times. One end of the junction varies from germline; a read error may be responsible. The chain links TRBV12-3 or TRBV12-4 to TRBJ2-5; D gene ambiguous. The CDR3 is 13 amino acids. The CDR3 is CASSLPNQETQYF. The CDR3 coding sequence is TGTGCCAGCAGTTTACCAAACCAGGAGACCCAGTACTTC.

Written as DNA, the CDR3 is TGCAGTGCAAACCTGGACGTGGATGAAAAACTGTTTTTT. Amino acid sequence: CSANLDVDEKLFF. J is TRBJ1-4 and V is TRBV20-1; D uncertain. The CDR3 extends over 13 amino acids. V was shortened by 6 bases and J by 6 bases, with 14 bases between the two germline ends. The germline V gene encodes CDR1 DFQATT and CDR2 SNEGSKA (reference sequence).

The V and J genes are TRBV25-1 and TRBJ1-6; TRBD1 is a possible D gene (5 bases). CDR1 is MGHDK and CDR2 is SYGVNS in the germline V gene. The CDR3 is 11 amino acids. The V gene lost 4 bases and the J gene lost 15 bases, with 10 bases spanning the gap. DNA of the CDR3: TGTGCCAGCAGTGGGTCTCAGGGCCTCCACTTT. Translating it yields CASSGSQGLHF.

In this sample, this clonotype turned up a few times. V gene TRBV20-1 combines with J gene TRBJ1-2, with D hard to call. The germline V gene encodes CDR1 DFQATT and CDR2 SNEGSKA (reference sequence). Deletions cut 2 bases from V and 1 base from J, with 23 bases between. CDR3 length: 18 amino acids. The CDR3 bases are TGCAGTGCTAGAAGGCAGGTGGCAGCCACCACGTATAACTATGGCTACACCTTC. Amino acids: CSARRQVAATTYNYGYTF.

The rearrangement links TRBV28 to TRBJ1-3, with unresolved D. V lost 5 bases and J 5 bases, leaving 10 bases between the germline ends. Germline V lookup: CDR1 MDHEN, CDR2 SYDVKM. The CDR3 runs to 13 residues. CDR3 DNA sequence: TGTGCCAGCAGTGCTGGACGTAGAAACACCATATATTTT. Protein: CASSAGRRNTIYF.

This clonotype was seen repeatedly, ten times or more. The chain carries TRBV12-3 or TRBV12-4 and TRBJ1-4; D may be TRBD1 (5 bases). This CDR3 region has 15 residues. Trimming took off 6 bases at V and 5 bases at J, with 16 bases between the two ends. The CDR3 DNA reads TGTGCCAGCAGCCCCGCTGGGGCCCCCAATGAAAAACTGTTTTTT. It encodes CASSPAGAPNEKLFF.

The chain recombines TRBV29-1 with TRBJ1-1; D is perhaps TRBD1 (6 bases). Trimming stripped 1 base from V and 1 base from J, with 10 bases between. CDR3 length: 14 residues. The germline V gene encodes CDR1 SQVTM and CDR2 ANQGSEA. The CDR3 is CSVEVQGRNTEAFF. The DNA of the CDR3 is TGCAGCGTTGAAGTACAGGGAAGGAACACTGAAGCTTTCTTT.

V gene TRBV7-9 combines with J gene TRBJ1-1, with 7 nucleotides matching TRBD1. With 6 bases clipped from V and 1 base from J, the junction kept 8 bases outside the gene matches. The germline V gene has CDR1 SEHNR and CDR2 FQNEAQ (reference sequence). CDR3 size: 15 residues. CDR3 DNA: TGTGCCAGCAGGGCCCCCGGGACAGCGAACACTGAAGCTTTCTTT. This encodes CASRAPGTANTEAFF.